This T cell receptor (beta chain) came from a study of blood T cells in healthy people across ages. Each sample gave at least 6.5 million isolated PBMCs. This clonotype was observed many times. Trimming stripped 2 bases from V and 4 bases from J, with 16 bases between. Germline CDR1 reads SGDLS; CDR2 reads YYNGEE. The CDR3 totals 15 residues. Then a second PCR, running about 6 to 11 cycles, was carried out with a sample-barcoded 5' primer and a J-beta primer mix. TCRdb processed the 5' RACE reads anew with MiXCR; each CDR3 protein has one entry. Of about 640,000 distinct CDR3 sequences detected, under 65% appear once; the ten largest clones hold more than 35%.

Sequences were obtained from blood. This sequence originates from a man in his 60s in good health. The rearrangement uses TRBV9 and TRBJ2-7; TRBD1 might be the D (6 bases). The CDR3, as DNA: TGTGCCAGCAGCGTTTGGACAGCCGACACTTACGAGCAGTACTTC. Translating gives CASSVWTADTYEQYF.